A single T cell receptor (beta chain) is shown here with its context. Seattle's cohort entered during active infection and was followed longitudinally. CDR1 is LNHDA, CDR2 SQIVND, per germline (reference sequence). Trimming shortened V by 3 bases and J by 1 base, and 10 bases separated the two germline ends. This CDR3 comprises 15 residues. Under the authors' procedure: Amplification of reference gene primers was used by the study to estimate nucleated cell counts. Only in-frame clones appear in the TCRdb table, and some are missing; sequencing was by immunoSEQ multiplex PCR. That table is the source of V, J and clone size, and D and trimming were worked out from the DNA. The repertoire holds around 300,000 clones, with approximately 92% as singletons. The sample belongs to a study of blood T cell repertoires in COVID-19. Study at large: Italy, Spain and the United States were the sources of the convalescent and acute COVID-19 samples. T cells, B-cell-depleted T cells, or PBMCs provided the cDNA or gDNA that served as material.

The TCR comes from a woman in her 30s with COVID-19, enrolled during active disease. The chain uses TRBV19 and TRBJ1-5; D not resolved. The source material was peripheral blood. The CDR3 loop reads CASSMRGSSNQPQHF. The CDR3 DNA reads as TGTGCCAGTAGTATGCGGGGATCGAGCAATCAGCCCCAGCATTTT.